This T cell receptor beta chain is drawn from a study of neurological immune-mediated disorders. Each CDR3 protein is one row after TCRdb ran MiXCR on the 5' RACE reads. The sample shows more than 35,000 distinct CDR3 sequences, about a tenth of them seen only once. Germline V CDR1 and CDR2: DFQATT, SNEGSKA (reference sequence). V was clipped by 1 base and J by 11 bases; unmatched bases: 6. The CDR3 is 13 residues long. The unsorted libraries originated from 2 million PBMCs that had been stored at -80 C. This clonotype was observed many times. The chain joins TRBV20-1 to TRBJ1-5; 9 bases fit TRBD1. What was sequenced was PBMCs. This TCR came from a woman in her 30s with HTLV-1-associated myelopathy (HAM/TSP). This chain's CDR3 is CSARVSGTGTQHF. The CDR3 nucleotides are TGCAGTGCTAGAGTATCAGGGACAGGGACCCAGCATTTT.